This TCR beta chain originates from a study of blood T cell repertoires in COVID-19 (dated by TCRdb to 2019 to 2021). For the study in its entirety: The collaborator samples originated in the United States, Italy and Spain and spanned the acute and convalescent phases of COVID-19. The prospective study material was composed of cDNA or gDNA derived from T cells, B-cell-depleted T cells, or PBMCs. The dataset comprised deeply sampled blood TCRbeta repertoires from subjects exposed to, actively infected with, or recovered from COVID-19. The repertoires were made available in a free public database intended to serve as a resource for research on the immune response to SARS-CoV-2. The samples were drawn from the first 160 participants of the ongoing ImmuneRACE study and from over a thousand subjects provided by 6 global collaborators. A de-identified subject ID, COVID-19 status, age in years and sex were almost always included in the sample metadata. Where HLA class I and class II types were available, the types were taken from metadata supplied by the sample provider, not from assay-based typing.

As for this clone: No antigen is known for it. No clone much larger than this one lies a single base away; base qualities are absent.

Whole blood was collected in K2EDTA tubes by collaborating institutions according to the institutions' own protocols. For TCRbeta analysis, collaborators shipped samples as frozen whole blood, isolated PBMCs, or DNA extracted from either of those sample types. TCRbeta CDR3 regions were amplified from genomic DNA using the immunoSEQ Assay, a bias-controlled multiplex PCR. The study's processing was this. The number of nucleated cells in each sample was estimated from the amplification of reference gene primers within the assay. Sequence reads were collapsed and filtered to measure the absolute abundance of every unique TCRbeta CDR3 rearrangement. For each sample, productive Simpson clonality was calculated as the square root of Simpson's diversity index across productive rearrangements. As stored in TCRdb, this immuneACCESS dataset retains in-frame rearrangements with V and J assigned. A fraction of the clones does not appear; measured against another copy, unresolved V genes explain less than half of the discrepancy, and the remainder lacks a known reason. V, J and clone size reflect that table, while D and trimming were determined from the DNA. This sample has about 190,000 clones in its table, and 75% to 95% of those were observed once. Approximately 0.48% of the sample rests with the top ten.

Study-level results and caveats: How much clinical and demographic metadata was included differed by source and by participant, and the metadata was provided uncurated.

The cysteine opens and the phenylalanine closes a CDR3 of 16 amino acids. Only CDR3 DNA is held: 48 bases, read in frame from base 1. CDR1 and CDR2 are drawn from the germline V gene: MNHEY, SVGAGI. Trimming costs V 0 bases and J 2 bases, and their ends lie 13 bases apart. Sequenced sample: peripheral blood. The rearrangement combines TRBV6-5 with TRBJ2-5, with no confidently assigned D gene. This sequence originates from a man in his fifties with acute or convalescent COVID-19. The DNA sequence is TGTGCCAGCAGTTACTCAACCTATCCACGTCAAGAGACCCAGTACTTC. This codes for CASSYSTYPRQETQYF.